This entry features one T cell receptor (beta chain) sequence. Its specificity is not known. The authors ran a second PCR of 7 to 11 cycles using a sample-barcoded 5' primer and a J-beta primer mix. TCRdb recomputed calls from the 5' RACE reads with MiXCR, one row per CDR3 protein. Of around 750,000 distinct CDR3 sequences in the sample, roughly 50% are singletons; the top ten hold approximately 41%. This sample stems from a study of blood T cells in healthy people across ages. General observations from the study: Older individuals had lower TCR beta diversity per million T cells (the decline was roughly linear). Diversity of TCR beta correlated strongly with naive T cell percentage.

The sequence was collected from an older man in good health. Sequenced input: blood.

The CDR3 sequence is CSVGSPPSGHNEQFF. In DNA form, the CDR3 reads TGCAGCGTCGGGAGCCCCCCCAGCGGCCACAATGAGCAGTTCTTC. The rearrangement uses TRBV29-1 and TRBJ2-1; tentatively, D is TRBD2 (6 bases). This CDR3 region has 15 residues. Germline V gene lookup returns CDR1 SQVTM and CDR2 ANQGSEA. Trimming stripped 6 bases from V and 5 bases from J, with 20 bases between.